This entry concerns a single T cell receptor beta chain. Here immunoSEQ multiplex PCR was the method, and the copy in TCRdb shows in-frame clones only, minus some. The table has 330,000 or so clones, 67% seen once. This record comes from a study of cytotoxic CD8 clonotypes in ibrutinib-treated CLL. V lost 6 bases to trimming and J lost 2 bases; unmatched junction nucleotides: 7. The CDR3 is 15 amino acids. Germline-derived CDR1 and CDR2 are MNHEY and SVGAGI. TCR beta libraries used approximately 2 micrograms of genomic DNA from cryopreserved PBMCs. The genes are TRBV6-5 and TRBJ2-1; 7 positions match TRBD1. The clonotype comes from a human donor with chronic lymphocytic leukemia. The source material was PBMCs, sampled after 36 months of ibrutinib treatment. The CDR3 DNA sequence: TGTGCCAGCAGCCCTTCCGGGACAGCCTACAATGAGCAGTTCTTC. Protein product: CASSPSGTAYNEQFF.